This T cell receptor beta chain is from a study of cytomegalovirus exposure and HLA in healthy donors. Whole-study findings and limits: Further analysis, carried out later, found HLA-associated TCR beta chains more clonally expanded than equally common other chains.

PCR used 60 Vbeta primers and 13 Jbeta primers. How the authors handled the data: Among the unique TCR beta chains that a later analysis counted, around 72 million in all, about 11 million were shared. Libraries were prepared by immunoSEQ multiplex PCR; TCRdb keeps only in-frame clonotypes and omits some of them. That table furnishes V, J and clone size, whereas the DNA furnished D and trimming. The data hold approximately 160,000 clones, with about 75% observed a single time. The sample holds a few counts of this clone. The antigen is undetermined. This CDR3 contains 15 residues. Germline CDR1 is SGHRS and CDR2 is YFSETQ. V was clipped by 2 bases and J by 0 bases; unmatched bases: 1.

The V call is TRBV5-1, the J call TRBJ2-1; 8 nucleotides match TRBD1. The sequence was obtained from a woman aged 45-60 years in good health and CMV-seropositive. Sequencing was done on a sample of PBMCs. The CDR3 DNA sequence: TGCGCCAGCAGCTTAACAGGGGGCTCCTACAATGAGCAGTTCTTC. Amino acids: CASSLTGGSYNEQFF.